This T cell receptor beta chain originates from a study of tumor-infiltrating lymphocytes in oesophageal squamous cell carcinoma. TCRdb re-called the PCR reads through MiXCR, storing one row per CDR3 protein. The sample gives approximately 9,400 distinct CDR3 sequences, about three fifths of which show up once; roughly 27% is in the top ten. This CDR3 comprises 14 residues. The V gene's germline CDR1 is WSHSY and CDR2 SAAADI. With 5 bases clipped from V and 0 bases from J, the junction kept 0 bases outside the gene matches. The chain has TRBV10-2 and TRBJ2-1, with 8 positions matching TRBD2. The receptor's source is a female donor with esophageal squamous cell carcinoma. Sequencing input: esophageal tumor tissue. The CDR3 DNA is TGCGCCAGCAGTAGCGGGAGCTCCTACAATGAGCAGTTCTTC. Protein: CASSSGSSYNEQFF.